This T cell receptor beta chain comes out of a study of T cell changes during pregnancy in multiple sclerosis. Assay: immunoSEQ multiplex PCR; the TCRdb copy retains only in-frame clones and omits some. This sample has under 50,000 clones, with approximately 92% found just once. CDR1 and CDR2 (germline): MNHEY, SVGAGI. CDR3 length: 13 amino acids. Trimming cost V 5 bases and J 10 bases; bases outside gene matches: 8. The clonotype comes from a female donor with multiple sclerosis, enrolled in a pregnancy study. The gene calls are TRBV6-5 and TRBJ1-2, with 9 nucleotides matching TRBD1. Here the sequenced sample was CD8+ T cells from peripheral blood mononuclear cells, taken before pregnancy. DNA of the CDR3: TGTGCCAGCAGTCCCGTCAGGACAGGGGACTACACCTTC. This encodes CASSPVRTGDYTF.